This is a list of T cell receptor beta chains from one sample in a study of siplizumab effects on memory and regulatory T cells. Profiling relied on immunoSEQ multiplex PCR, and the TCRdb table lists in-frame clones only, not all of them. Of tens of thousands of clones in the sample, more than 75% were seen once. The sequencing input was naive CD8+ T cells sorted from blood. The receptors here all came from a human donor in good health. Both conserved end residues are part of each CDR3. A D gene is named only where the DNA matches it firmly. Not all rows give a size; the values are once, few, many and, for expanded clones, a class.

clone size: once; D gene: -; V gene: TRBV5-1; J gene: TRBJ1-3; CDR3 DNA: TGCGCCAGCAGCTTGGCCGAGGGTGACACCATATATTTT; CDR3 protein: CASSLAEGDTIYF
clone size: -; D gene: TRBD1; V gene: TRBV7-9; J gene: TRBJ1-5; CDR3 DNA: TGTGCCAGCAGCGCAGACAGGGACTATCAGCCCCAGCATTTT; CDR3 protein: CASSADRDYQPQHF
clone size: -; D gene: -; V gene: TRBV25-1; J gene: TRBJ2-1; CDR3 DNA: TGTGCCAGCGACGAGGGTGAGCAGTTCTTC; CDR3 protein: CASDEGEQFF
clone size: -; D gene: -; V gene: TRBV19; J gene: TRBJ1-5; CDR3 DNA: TGTGCCAGTAGTACAGCTGGGCAGGGGACTCAGCCCCAGCATTTT; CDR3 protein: CASSTAGQGTQPQHF
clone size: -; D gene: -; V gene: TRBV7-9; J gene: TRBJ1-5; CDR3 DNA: TGTGCCAGCAGCTGGGGCAATCAGCCCCAGCATTTT; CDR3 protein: CASSWGNQPQHF
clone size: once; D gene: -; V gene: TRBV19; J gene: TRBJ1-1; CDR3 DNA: TGTGCCAGTAGTAAGGGCCCGATAGCTGAAGCCTTCTTT; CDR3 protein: CASSKGPIAEAFF
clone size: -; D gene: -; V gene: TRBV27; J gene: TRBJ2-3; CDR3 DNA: TGTGCCAGCGGGGGCGGGGCAGGCCACAGGCATTTT; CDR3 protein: CASGGGAGHRHF
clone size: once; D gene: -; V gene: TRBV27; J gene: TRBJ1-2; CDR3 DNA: TGTGCCAGCAGTTCCGTATACAGTGATGGCTACACCTTC; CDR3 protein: CASSSVYSDGYTF
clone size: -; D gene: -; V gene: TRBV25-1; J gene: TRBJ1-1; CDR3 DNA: TGTGCCAGCAGTTTCGGCGCTGAAGCTTTCTTT; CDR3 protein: CASSFGAEAFF
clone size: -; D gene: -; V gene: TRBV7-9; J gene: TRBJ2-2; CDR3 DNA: TGTGCCAGCAGTTCCCAATTTTTGACCGGGGAGCTGTTTTTT; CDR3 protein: CASSSQFLTGELFF
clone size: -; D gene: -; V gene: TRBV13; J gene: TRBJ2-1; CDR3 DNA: TGTGCCAGCAGCTTAGAGGTGTTTCTAGAAAAAAATGAGCAGTTCTTC; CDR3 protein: CASSLEVFLEKNEQFF
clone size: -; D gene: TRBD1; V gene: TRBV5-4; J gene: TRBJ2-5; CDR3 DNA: TGTGCCAGCAGCTTCACCGGGACAGGCCTAGGATGGGAGACCCAGTACTTC; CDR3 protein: CASSFTGTGLGWETQYF
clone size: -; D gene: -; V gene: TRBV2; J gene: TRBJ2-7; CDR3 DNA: TGTGCCAGCAGTGCAGAGTCCTGGTACGAGCAGTACTTC; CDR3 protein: CASSAESWYEQYF
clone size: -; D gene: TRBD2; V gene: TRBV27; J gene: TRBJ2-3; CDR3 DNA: TGTGCCAGCAGCCCTCTGCACGTCTTAGCGGGGGCCGCAGGCGATACGCAGTATTTT; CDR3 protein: CASSPLHVLAGAAGDTQYF
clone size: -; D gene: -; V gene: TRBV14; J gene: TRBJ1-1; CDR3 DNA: TGTGCCAGCAGCCAAGTTGCAGGGGTAGCTTTCTTT; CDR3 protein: CASSQVAGVAFF
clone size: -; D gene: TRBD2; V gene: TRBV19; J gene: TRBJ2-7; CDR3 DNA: TGTGCCAGTAGCCCCCTAGCGGGAGTTCGGTACGAGCAGTACTTC; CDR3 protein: CASSPLAGVRYEQYF
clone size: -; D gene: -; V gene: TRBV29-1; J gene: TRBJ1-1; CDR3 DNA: TGCAGCGTTGAGTCCGGGACGTTGAACACTGAAGCTTTCTTT; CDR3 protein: CSVESGTLNTEAFF
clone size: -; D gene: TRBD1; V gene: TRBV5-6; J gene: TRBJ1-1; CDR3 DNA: TGTGCCAGCAGCTTTGGTCCAGGGGGCACTGAAGCTTTCTTT; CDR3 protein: CASSFGPGGTEAFF
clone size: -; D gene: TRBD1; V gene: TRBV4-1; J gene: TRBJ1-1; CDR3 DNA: TGCGCCAGCAGCCAATCGGACAGGGGGACTGAAGCTTTCTTT; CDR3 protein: CASSQSDRGTEAFF
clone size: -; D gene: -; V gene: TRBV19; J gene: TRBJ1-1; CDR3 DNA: TGTGCCAGTTCCCTCCCAGGGGCTAACACTGAAGCTTTCTTT; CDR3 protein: CASSLPGANTEAFF
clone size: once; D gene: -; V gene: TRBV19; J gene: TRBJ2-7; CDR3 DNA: TGTGCCAGTAGTTTCGATATGTCGGAGTACGAGCAGTACTTC; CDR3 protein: CASSFDMSEYEQYF
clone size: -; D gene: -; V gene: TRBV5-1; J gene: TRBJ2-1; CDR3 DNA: TGCGCCAGCAGCTTCCTTGGGTACAATGAGCAGTTCTTC; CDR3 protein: CASSFLGYNEQFF
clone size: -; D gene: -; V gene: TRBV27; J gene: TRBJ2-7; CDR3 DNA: TGTGCCAGCAGTTTGAGGGGTTTCTCCTACGAGCAGTACTTC; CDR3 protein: CASSLRGFSYEQYF
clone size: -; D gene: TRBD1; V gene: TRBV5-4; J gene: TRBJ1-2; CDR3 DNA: TGTGCCAGCAGCTTGTGGGCGGGACAGGGGATTCATGGCTACACCTTC; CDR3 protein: CASSLWAGQGIHGYTF
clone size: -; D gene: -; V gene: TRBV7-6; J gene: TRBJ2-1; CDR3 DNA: TGTGCCAGCAGCTTTTCGGGGGGCAAATTCACTGAGCAGTTCTTC; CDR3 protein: CASSFSGGKFTEQFF
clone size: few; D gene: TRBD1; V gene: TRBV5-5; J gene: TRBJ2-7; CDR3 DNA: TGTGCCAGCAGCTTGGCTCCGGGACAGGGATACGAGCAGTACTTC; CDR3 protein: CASSLAPGQGYEQYF
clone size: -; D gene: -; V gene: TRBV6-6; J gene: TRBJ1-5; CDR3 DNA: TGTGCCAGCAGTTACGGCGATCCCCGCTTAGGTCAGCCCCAGCATTTT; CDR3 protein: CASSYGDPRLGQPQHF
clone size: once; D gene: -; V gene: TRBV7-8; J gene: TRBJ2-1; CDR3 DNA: TGTGCCAGCAGCGTAAGTGATGAGCAGTTCTTC; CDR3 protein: CASSVSDEQFF
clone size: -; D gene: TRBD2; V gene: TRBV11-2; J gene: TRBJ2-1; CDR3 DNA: TGTGCCAGCAGCTCCCCCTCCGGTGCGGGAGGGCTCGCTGAGCAGTTCTTC; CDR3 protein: CASSSPSGAGGLAEQFF
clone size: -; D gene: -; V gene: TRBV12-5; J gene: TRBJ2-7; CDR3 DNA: TGTGCTAGTGGTGGGGGGATTTCCTACGAGCAGTACTTC; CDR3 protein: CASGGGISYEQYF
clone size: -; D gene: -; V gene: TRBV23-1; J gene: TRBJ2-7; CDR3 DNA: TGCGCCAGAAGTCAATCGGTTCAAAAGAGGTCGTCGGGATGCGAGCAGTACTTC; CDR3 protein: CARSQSVQKRSSGCEQYF
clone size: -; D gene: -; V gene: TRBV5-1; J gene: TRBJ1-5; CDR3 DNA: TGCGCCAGCAGCTTGGGTTCGGGGGGCTCTCAGCCCCAGCATTTT; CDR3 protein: CASSLGSGGSQPQHF
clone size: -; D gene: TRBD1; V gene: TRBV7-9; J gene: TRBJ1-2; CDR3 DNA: TGTGCCACCTGGGGGACAGGGCCCCCTCTGGTCGATGGCTACACCTTC; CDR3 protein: CATWGTGPPLVDGYTF
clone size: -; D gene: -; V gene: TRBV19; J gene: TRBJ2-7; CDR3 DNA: TGTGCCAGTAGTACCCTGTACACCTCCCTCTACGAGCAGTACTTC; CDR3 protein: CASSTLYTSLYEQYF
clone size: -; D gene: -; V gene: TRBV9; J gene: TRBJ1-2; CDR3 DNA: TGTGCCAGCAGCCTAGGGGGGGGCACCTATGGCTACACCTTC; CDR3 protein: CASSLGGGTYGYTF
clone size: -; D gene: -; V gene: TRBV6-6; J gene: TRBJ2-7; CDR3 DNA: TGTGCCAGCAGTTACGGGGGGTACTCCTACGAGCAGTACTTC; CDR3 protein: CASSYGGYSYEQYF
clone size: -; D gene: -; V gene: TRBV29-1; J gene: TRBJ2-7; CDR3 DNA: TGCAGCGTTGAAAGGTTAGTTCCCACGTCCTACGAGCAGTACTTC; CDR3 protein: CSVERLVPTSYEQYF
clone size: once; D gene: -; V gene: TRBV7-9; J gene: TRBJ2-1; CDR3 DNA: TGTGCCAGCAGCTGGCCACGACACGACAATGAGCAGTTCTTC; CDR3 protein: CASSWPRHDNEQFF
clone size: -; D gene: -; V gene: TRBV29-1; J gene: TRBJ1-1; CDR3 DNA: TGCAGCGTTCTTAGACCATCAGGGGCTTTCTTT; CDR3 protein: CSVLRPSGAFF
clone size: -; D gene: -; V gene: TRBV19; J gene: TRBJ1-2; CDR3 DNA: TGTGCCAGTAGTCCCACCGGGACGGCCTATGGCTACACCTTC; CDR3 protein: CASSPTGTAYGYTF
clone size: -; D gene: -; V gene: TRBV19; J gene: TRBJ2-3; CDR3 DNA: TGTGCCAGTAGTCTAACGGAGGGGGGCACAGATACGCAGTATTTT; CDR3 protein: CASSLTEGGTDTQYF
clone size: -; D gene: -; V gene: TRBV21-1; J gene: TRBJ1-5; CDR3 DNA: TGTGCCAGCAGCATAGGACAGGGAGGGGGGTGCAATCAGCCCCAGCATTTT; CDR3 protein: CASSIGQGGGCNQPQHF
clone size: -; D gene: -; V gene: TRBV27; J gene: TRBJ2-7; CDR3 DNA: TGTGCCAGCAGCAATCCTGAAGGGACCCACGAGCAGTACTTC; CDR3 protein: CASSNPEGTHEQYF
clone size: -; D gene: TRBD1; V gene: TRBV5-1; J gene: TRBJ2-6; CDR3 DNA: TGCGCCAGCAGCACGGGGGACAGGGAAGAAGTTGCCAACGTCCTGACTTTC; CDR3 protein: CASSTGDREEVANVLTF
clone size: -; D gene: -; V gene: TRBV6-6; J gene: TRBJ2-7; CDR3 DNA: TGTGCCAGCAGTTATGCCGGCTCCTACGAGCAGTACTTC; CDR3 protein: CASSYAGSYEQYF
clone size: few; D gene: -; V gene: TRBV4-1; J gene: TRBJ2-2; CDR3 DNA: TGCGCCAGCAGCCAAGGCCTGAACACCGGGGAGCTGTTTTTT; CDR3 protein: CASSQGLNTGELFF
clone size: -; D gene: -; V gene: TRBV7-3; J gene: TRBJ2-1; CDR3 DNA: TGTGCCAGCAGCCTGGGACACAACAATGAGCAGTTCTTC; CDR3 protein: CASSLGHNNEQFF
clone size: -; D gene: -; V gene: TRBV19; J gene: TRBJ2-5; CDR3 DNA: TGTGCCAGTAGTATAGACTCCGAAGAGTACTTC; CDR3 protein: CASSIDSEEYF
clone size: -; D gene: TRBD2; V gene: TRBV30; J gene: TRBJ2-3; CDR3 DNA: TGTGCCTGGAGTTTGGGGGCTAGCGGGAGGACAGATACGCAGTATTTT; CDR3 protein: CAWSLGASGRTDTQYF
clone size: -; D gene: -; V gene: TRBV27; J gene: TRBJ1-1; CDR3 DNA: TGTGCCAGCAGTTTGGGGCAGGGGAGCACTGAAGCTTTCTTT; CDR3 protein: CASSLGQGSTEAFF
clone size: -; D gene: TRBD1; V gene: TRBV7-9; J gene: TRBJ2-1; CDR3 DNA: TGTGCCAGCAGCTTAGGAGGACAGGGCTCCTACAATGAGCAGTTCTTC; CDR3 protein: CASSLGGQGSYNEQFF
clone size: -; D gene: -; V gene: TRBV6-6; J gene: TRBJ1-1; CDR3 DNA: TGTGCCAGCAGCGGAATCGTTCTGAACACTGAAGCTTTCTTT; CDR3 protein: CASSGIVLNTEAFF